These 23 T cell receptor beta chains share one sample of origin, sequenced in a study of beta chain features in type 1 diabetes. The study reverse transcribed the entire isolated RNA, so it sequenced expressed TCRB transcripts. Measured with immunoSEQ multiplex PCR; TCRdb has only the in-frame clones, and not every one. Here the sample spans 400,000 to 600,000 clones, 30% being singletons. The sequenced sample consisted of naive CD4+ T cells from blood. The receptors were gathered from a man between 18 and 35 years old in good health.

This clone was observed a few times. The chain has TRBV30 and TRBJ1-4; D uncertain. This CDR3 is 14 amino acids long. Looked up from germline, CDR1 is GTSNPN and CDR2 is SVGIG (reference sequence). V lost 2 bases to trimming and J lost 0 bases, with 7 bases between them. The CDR3 here is CAWSQLATNEKLFF. The CDR3 bases are TGTGCCTGGAGTCAGCTTGCAACTAATGAAAAACTGTTTTTT.

This clone appeared a few times. V gene TRBV29-1 combines with J gene TRBJ2-1; D is ambiguous. Germline CDR1 and CDR2: SQVTM and ANQGSEA. V was shortened by 5 bases and J by 1 base, with 12 bases between the two germline ends. The CDR3 has 14 amino acids. CDR3 nucleotides: TGCAGCGTTCATGTAGGGCTTTCCTACAATGAGCAGTTCTTC. This encodes CSVHVGLSYNEQFF.

The V call is TRBV25-1, the J call TRBJ1-4; D call uncertain. V lost 2 bases and J lost 6, with 19 bases in between. CDR1 and CDR2 from the germline V gene are MGHDK and SYGVNS. The CDR3 consists of 17 residues. CDR3 residues: CASSEPPGPTRDEKLFF. The CDR3 bases are TGTGCCAGCAGTGAACCCCCCGGACCGACCCGGGATGAAAAACTGTTTTTT.

The chain carries TRBV18 and TRBJ2-5; D is undetermined. This CDR3 region has 14 residues. V gave up 3 bases and J gave up 1 base, with 9 bases separating them. CDR1 KGHSH and CDR2 LQKENI come from the germline V gene. In DNA, the CDR3 is TGTGCCAGCTCACCTCTAACAGTCCAAGAGACCCAGTACTTC. Translated, it gives CASSPLTVQETQYF.

The chain couples TRBV2 to TRBJ2-7, with D unclear. Per germline, CDR1 SNHLY and CDR2 FYNNEI. The CDR3 sequence is 14 residues long. Trimming took off 5 bases at V and 2 bases at J, with 13 bases between the two ends. The CDR3 DNA follows: TGTGCCAGCAGTTCCACCGGGTCTCCCTACGAGCAGTACTTC. Amino acid sequence: CASSSTGSPYEQYF.

This clone was counted a few times. The V gene is TRBV29-1, the J gene TRBJ2-5, with a tentative D call TRBD2 (6 bases). The V and J ends lost 0 bases and 5 bases respectively, with 10 bases between them. Germline values: CDR1 SQVTM, CDR2 ANQGSEA. The CDR3 sequence is 13 residues long. The CDR3: CSVEDSRGETQYF. The CDR3 coding sequence is TGCAGCGTTGAAGATTCCCGGGGGGAGACCCAGTACTTC.

The genes are TRBV15 and TRBJ2-1; perhaps D is TRBD1 or TRBD2 (5 bases each). CDR3 size: 16 residues. The germline V gene has CDR1 LNHNV and CDR2 YYDKDF (reference sequence). The ends were cut back, 1 base at V and 5 bases at J, with 15 bases in the middle. Here the CDR3 reads CATSRGYGAQDNEQFF. The CDR3 region has the DNA TGTGCCACCAGCAGAGGTTACGGGGCCCAGGACAATGAGCAGTTCTTC.

This clone was counted only a few times. The chain carries TRBV9 and TRBJ2-3; no firm D call. Between the trimmed V and J ends, which lost 0 bases and 0 bases, there was a span of 5 bases. This CDR3 has 14 amino acids. The germline V gene encodes CDR1 SGDLS and CDR2 YYNGEE. The CDR3 bases are TGTGCCAGCAGCGTAGCGTATAGCACAGATACGCAGTATTTT. The encoded protein is CASSVAYSTDTQYF.

The V and J genes are TRBV6-5 and TRBJ1-1, with D unresolved. CDR3 size: 16 residues. From germline, CDR1 is MNHEY and CDR2 SVGAGI. Deletions cut 0 bases from V and 1 base from J, with 12 bases between. The DNA for the CDR3 is TGTGCCAGCAGTTACTCATCAGGATCTGCGAACACTGAAGCTTTCTTT. It encodes CASSYSSGSANTEAFF.

This clone was seen a handful of times. The V call is TRBV9, the J call TRBJ2-7; 8 nucleotides line up with TRBD2. CDR1 and CDR2 from the germline V gene are SGDLS and YYNGEE. The CDR3 has 14 amino acids. Losses at the gene ends were 0 bases for V and 4 bases for J; bases not matched to a gene: 3. In DNA, the CDR3 is TGTGCCAGCAGCGTAGACGGGAGGGTTTACGAGCAGTACTTC. Residues: CASSVDGRVYEQYF.

J is TRBJ2-5 and V is TRBV5-6, with 7 bases lining up with TRBD2. The CDR3 is made up of 14 amino acids. Germline V gives CDR1 SGHDT, CDR2 YYEEEE. After removal of 4 bases from V and 1 base from J, the junction contained 4 bases not matched to a gene. The CDR3 region is CASSPGGTQETQYF. The CDR3 DNA follows: TGTGCCAGCAGCCCCGGGGGGACCCAAGAGACCCAGTACTTC.

This clone was recorded a few times. The V and J genes are TRBV7-6 and TRBJ2-6; D gene unclear. This CDR3 has 17 amino acids. Germline lookup yields CDR1 SGHVS and CDR2 FNYEAQ. The V end was cut by 2 bases, the J end by 0 bases, with 11 bases between. This CDR3 is CASSLRSGSSGANVLTF. In DNA, the CDR3 is TGTGCCAGCAGCTTAAGGTCCGGATCCTCTGGGGCCAACGTCCTGACTTTC.

The gene calls are TRBV5-4 and TRBJ2-1; 13 bases agree with TRBD2. There are 16 residues in the CDR3. Germline V gene lookup returns CDR1 SGHNT and CDR2 YYREEE (reference sequence). V shed 4 bases and J 4 bases; nucleotides not matched to a gene: 5. The DNA for the CDR3 is TGTGCCAGCAGCGTCGGACTAGCGGGAGAGTACAATGAGCAGTTCTTC. Translated, it gives CASSVGLAGEYNEQFF.

V usage is TRBV30 and J usage is TRBJ1-4; 10 nucleotides align to TRBD1. The CDR3 loop spans 16 amino acids. Germline V gene lookup returns CDR1 GTSNPN and CDR2 SVGIG (reference sequence). V shed 2 bases, J shed 7 bases, and the junction held 10 bases outside the gene matches. CDR3 amino acids: CAWSLDRGPEIEKLFF. CDR3 nucleotides: TGTGCCTGGAGTCTTGACAGGGGGCCAGAGATTGAAAAACTGTTTTTT.

This clone was picked up a small number of times. The genes are TRBV29-1 and TRBJ2-3; the D is unclear. This CDR3 contains 13 residues. Between the trimmed V and J ends, which lost 3 bases and 0 bases, there was a span of 7 bases. The germline V gene encodes CDR1 SQVTM and CDR2 ANQGSEA. The CDR3 protein is CSVDRDSTDTQYF. The CDR3 DNA follows: TGCAGCGTTGACCGCGATAGCACAGATACGCAGTATTTT.

The genes are TRBV6-5 and TRBJ2-7, with D perhaps assigned TRBD1 or TRBD2 (7 bases each). Germline V gene sequence: CDR1 MNHEY, CDR2 SVGAGI. V shed 5 bases and J shed 10 bases, with 12 bases lying between them. This CDR3 comprises 11 residues. The CDR3 region has the DNA TGTGCCAGCAGTCAGGGGGGGGAACAGTACTTC. It encodes CASSQGGEQYF.

The chain couples TRBV2 to TRBJ2-7, with 7 bases matching TRBD1. The CDR3 is made up of 12 amino acids. Germline CDR1 and CDR2: SNHLY and FYNNEI. V lost 4 bases to trimming and J lost 6 bases; unmatched junction nucleotides: 3. The CDR3 nucleotides are TGTGCCAGCAGTGCACAGGGGTTCGAGCAGTACTTC. As protein: CASSAQGFEQYF.

This clone has only a few counts. V gene TRBV15 combines with J gene TRBJ2-7; D is possibly TRBD2 (6 bases). CDR3 length: 13 residues. The V gene's germline CDR1 is LNHNV and CDR2 YYDKDF (reference sequence). V was clipped by 8 bases and J by 4 bases, with 15 bases between them. The CDR3 sequence is CATGRASVYEQYF. The CDR3, as DNA: TGTGCCACCGGCCGGGCTAGCGTTTACGAGCAGTACTTC.

This clone was detected a few times. The V call is TRBV11-2, the J call TRBJ2-7; no clear D gene. Trimming left V 4 bases short and J 7 bases short, with 8 bases between. The germline gives CDR1 SGHAT, CDR2 FQNNGV. CDR3 length: 11 amino acids. DNA for the CDR3: TGTGCCAGCAGCTCAACGCGGGAGCAGTACTTC. Its protein product is CASSSTREQYF.

The chain joins TRBV30 to TRBJ1-1, with a tentative D call TRBD1 (5 bases). CDR1 and CDR2 from the germline V gene are GTSNPN and SVGIG (reference sequence). Trimming cost V 1 base and J 4 bases, with 16 bases left between them. This CDR3 spans 15 amino acids. The CDR3 DNA sequence: TGTGCCTGGAGTGCTAAGAGTTCAGGGCCCACTGAAGCTTTCTTT. This codes for CAWSAKSSGPTEAFF.

The V gene is TRBV30, the J gene TRBJ1-2, with a possible D match to TRBD1 (5 bases). The V end lost 6 bases, the J end lost 3 bases, and 11 bases lay between the germline ends. Germline CDR1 is GTSNPN and CDR2 is SVGIG (reference sequence). The CDR3 extends over 12 amino acids. CDR3 DNA: TGTGCCTGTAAGGGGACTTACTATGGCTACACCTTC. Translated, it gives CACKGTYYGYTF.

This clone was detected only once. V gene TRBV7-2 combines with J gene TRBJ1-2, with D tentatively TRBD1 (5 bases). Trimming stripped 5 bases from V and 0 bases from J, with 13 bases between. This CDR3 comprises 15 residues. Germline values: CDR1 SGHTA, CDR2 FQGNSA. The CDR3 loop is CASSTGRLANYGYTF. The CDR3 DNA reads TGTGCCAGCAGCACAGGACGGCTAGCTAACTATGGCTACACCTTC.

This clone has a handful of counts. CDR3 bases: TGTGCCAGCCGCTCGAATCTGTGGACTAGCGGGAGTGCGGCAGATACGCAGTATTTT. Protein sequence: CASRSNLWTSGSAADTQYF. The chain links TRBV7-2 to TRBJ2-3; 13 nucleotides match TRBD2. The CDR3 length is 19 residues. Per germline, CDR1 SGHTA and CDR2 FQGNSA. V lost 8 bases, J lost 4 bases, and 18 bases stayed unmatched. Filled out from reference TRBV7-2 and TRBJ2-3, the complete variable domain reads GAGVSQSPSNKVTEKGKDVELRCDPISGHTALYWYRQSLGQGLEFLIYFQGNSAPDKSGLPSDRFSAERTGGSVSTLTIQRTQQEDSAVYLCASRSNLWTSGSAADTQYFGPGTRLTVL.